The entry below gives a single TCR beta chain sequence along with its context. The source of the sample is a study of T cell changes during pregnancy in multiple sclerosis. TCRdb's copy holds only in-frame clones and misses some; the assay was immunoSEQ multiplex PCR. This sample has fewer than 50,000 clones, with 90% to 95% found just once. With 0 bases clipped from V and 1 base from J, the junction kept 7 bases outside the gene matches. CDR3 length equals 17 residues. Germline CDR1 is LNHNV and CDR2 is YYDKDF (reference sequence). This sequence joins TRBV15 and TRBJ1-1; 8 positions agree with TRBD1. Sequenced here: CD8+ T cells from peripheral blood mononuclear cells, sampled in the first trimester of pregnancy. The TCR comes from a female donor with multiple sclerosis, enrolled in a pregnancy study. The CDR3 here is CATSRDIRRGPNTEAFF. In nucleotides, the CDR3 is TGTGCCACCAGCAGAGATATCCGCAGGGGGCCGAACACTGAAGCTTTCTTT.